The entry that follows covers one TCR beta chain sequence. Amplified TCR beta CDR3 regions came from RNA transcripts. Carried out on the TCR CDR3, a first-round RT-PCR used the HTBI primer set. TCRdb recomputed calls from the multiplex PCR reads with MiXCR, one row per CDR3 protein. The table records 350,000 to 450,000 distinct CDR3 sequences, roughly 13% of them present only once. The data belong to a study of T cells in Graves' hyperthyroidism and ophthalmopathy. Overall study context: Peripheral blood sampling occurred at initial diagnosis, before any treatment.

Per the germline V gene, CDR1 is KGHSH and CDR2 is LQKENI. Trimming at V came to 1 base and at J to 5 bases, leaving 10 bases not matched to a gene. The CDR3 totals 17 residues. The chain couples TRBV18 to TRBJ2-1, with TRBD2 identical over 8 bases. The origin of this receptor is a woman aged 60-75 years with Graves' hyperthyroidism. The sequenced sample consisted of blood. The CDR3 DNA is TGTGCCAGCTCACCACGTGTTGGGGTAGCGGGAAACAATGAGCAGTTCTTC. Translation gives CASSPRVGVAGNNEQFF.